The sequence of this T cell receptor beta chain was determined in a study of T-cell reconstitution after alpha-beta-depleted transplantation in children. Unique molecular identifiers were used in preparing the TCRbeta library. TCRdb re-derived calls from the PCR reads in MiXCR, one entry per CDR3 protein. Of a few hundred thousand distinct CDR3 sequences listed, roughly 21% are singletons. Only a few counts were recorded for this clonotype. The CDR3 length is 14 residues. The germline V and J ends were trimmed by 3 bases and 6 bases, with 14 bases remaining between them. Germline V CDR1 and CDR2: KGHDR, SFDVKD.

The chain couples TRBV24-1 to TRBJ2-7; possibly TRBD1 for D (5 bases). This sequence originates from a male patient younger than 18 who had a stem cell transplant for acute lymphoblastic leukemia, so the T cells may come from the graft donor. The input for sequencing was PBMCs, mostly from graft donor cells, taken 180 days after TCRalphabeta/CD19-depleted stem cell transplant. The chain's CDR3 is CATSDGRVEVEQYF. The CDR3 DNA reads as TGTGCCACCAGTGATGGCAGGGTAGAGGTCGAGCAGTACTTC.